Presented here are 16 T cell receptor beta chains from one specimen sequenced in a study of T cell clonotyping in hematopoietic cell transplantation. This table comes from immunoSEQ multiplex PCR, and its TCRdb copy is limited to in-frame clones, with some not included. The sample lists about 36,000 clones; 88% were seen once. The sequenced sample consisted of peripheral blood mononuclear cells. The receptors were sampled from a woman in her thirties or forties in good health. Some clones in this sample may be carry-over from other donors' samples.

With respect to this clone: Its ends do not fully match the called genes, so a read error is possible. This chain links TRBV7-9 with TRBJ2-7; 8 nucleotides agree with TRBD1. This CDR3 has 15 residues. Germline V gene lookup returns CDR1 SEHNR and CDR2 FQNEAQ (reference sequence). CDR3 sequence: CASSLGTGLAGEQYF. DNA of the CDR3: TGTGCCAGCAGTTTAGGGACAGGCCTCGCCGGGGAGCAGTACTTC.

V and J are TRBV7-8 and TRBJ2-7; D not resolved. This CDR3 contains 12 residues. Germline CDR1 is SGHVS and CDR2 is FQNEAQ. V dropped 0 bases and J dropped 6 bases, with 6 bases sitting between them. CDR3 sequence reads: CASSLAYSEQYF. CDR3 coding DNA: TGTGCCAGCAGCTTAGCTTATTCCGAGCAGTACTTC.

V usage is TRBV5-4 and J usage is TRBJ2-3; 8 nucleotides align to TRBD2. CDR3 length: 16 residues. Germline CDR1 and CDR2: SGHNT and YYREEE (reference sequence). After removal of 4 bases from V and 0 bases from J, the junction contained 7 bases not matched to a gene. For the CDR3, the DNA is TGTGCCAGCAGCCCAACTAGCGGAATTAGCACAGATACGCAGTATTTT. It is translated as CASSPTSGISTDTQYF.

The chain joins TRBV28 to TRBJ2-3; D is possibly TRBD1 or TRBD2 (5 bases each). This CDR3 is built from 15 residues. The V gene's germline CDR1 is MDHEN and CDR2 SYDVKM. V was clipped by 2 bases and J by 4 bases, with 13 bases between them. The CDR3 loop reads CASSLAGTEADTQYF. The DNA for the CDR3 is TGTGCCAGCAGTTTAGCCGGGACCGAAGCAGATACGCAGTATTTT. The full variable domain, rest sourced from reference TRBV28 and TRBJ2-3, is DVKVTQSSRYLVKRTGEKVFLECVQDMDHENMFWYRQDPGLGLRLIYFSYDVKMKEKGDIPEGYSVSREKKERFSLILESASTNQTSMYLCASSLAGTEADTQYFGPGTRLTVL.

This chain uses TRBV4-1 with TRBJ2-1; weak D call: TRBD2 (6 bases). V was pared by 1 base and J by 4 bases, with 11 bases between. In germline, CDR1 is MGHRA, CDR2 YSYEKL. The CDR3 loop spans 15 amino acids. This CDR3 reads CASSQGASAYNEQFF. CDR3 DNA: TGCGCCAGCAGCCAAGGGGCTAGCGCATACAATGAGCAGTTCTTC.

The V gene is TRBV5-1, the J gene TRBJ2-7, with 7 bases aligning to TRBD1. The germline V gene encodes CDR1 SGHRS and CDR2 YFSETQ. V dropped 4 bases and J dropped 3; count of bases not matched to a gene: 4. The CDR3 runs to 13 residues. CDR3 nucleotides: TGCGCCAGCAGCCCGGGACAGAGCTACGAGCAGTACTTC. Translating it yields CASSPGQSYEQYF.

This chain uses TRBV7-2 with TRBJ1-2; no firm D call. Germline assignment: CDR1 SGHTA and CDR2 FQGNSA. The CDR3 length is 12 residues. V was shortened by 6 bases and J by 8 bases, with 13 bases between the two germline ends. CDR3 sequence (DNA): TGTGCCAGCAGGAAACGAAATGACGGCTACACCTTC. Amino acid sequence: CASRKRNDGYTF.

This sequence joins TRBV7-2 and TRBJ1-2; no clear D gene. Germline V gene data show CDR1 as SGHTA and CDR2 as FQGNSA. V was pared by 5 bases and J by 0 bases, with 4 bases between. The CDR3 has 12 residues. This CDR3 reads CASSETNYGYTF. In nucleotides, the CDR3 is TGTGCCAGCAGCGAAACTAACTATGGCTACACCTTC.

The chain carries TRBV28 and TRBJ1-5; no firm D call. This CDR3 is 14 amino acids long. Germline V gene sequence: CDR1 MDHEN, CDR2 SYDVKM. Deletions cut 6 bases from V and 5 bases from J, with 14 bases between. CDR3 residues: CASRGYLGDQPQHF. CDR3 sequence (DNA): TGTGCCAGCAGGGGGTATCTCGGGGATCAGCCCCAGCATTTT.

This chain uses TRBV25-1 with TRBJ2-3; TRBD2 agrees at 10 bases. Looked up from germline, CDR1 is MGHDK and CDR2 is SYGVNS. CDR3 size: 15 residues. The V and J ends lost 5 bases and 0 bases, in that order; junction bases with no gene match: 2. In DNA, the CDR3 is TGTGCCAGCAGTATGACTAGCGGGAGCACAGATACGCAGTATTTT. Amino acid sequence: CASSMTSGSTDTQYF.

The chain combines TRBV29-1 with TRBJ2-3; D is perhaps TRBD1 (6 bases). The CDR3 is 16 amino acids. Trimming took 4 bases from V and 5 from J, leaving 22 bases between them. Germline V gene lookup returns CDR1 SQVTM and CDR2 ANQGSEA. CDR3 residues: CSVGGPGHELLDTQYF. Here the CDR3 DNA reads TGCAGCGTTGGGGGGCCGGGACACGAGCTATTAGATACGCAGTATTTT.

The chain combines TRBV19 with TRBJ1-1; 8 nucleotides agree with TRBD1. The J segment lost 3 bases and the V segment lost 4 bases, leaving 10 bases of the junction unmatched. The germline V gene has CDR1 LNHDA and CDR2 SQIVND (reference sequence). The CDR3 length is 16 residues. CDR3 coding DNA: TGTGCCAGTAGTACTTCAGGGGGCGCGGGCGACACTGAAGCTTTCTTT. Translating it yields CASSTSGGAGDTEAFF.

The chain recombines TRBV4-1 with TRBJ1-1, with 8 bases matching TRBD1. The V and J ends lost 0 bases and 1 base, in that order; junction bases with no gene match: 7. There are 17 residues in the CDR3. CDR1 and CDR2 from the germline V gene are MGHRA and YSYEKL. The CDR3 loop is CASSQDPRTGPNTEAFF. DNA for the CDR3: TGCGCCAGCAGCCAAGATCCTAGGACAGGGCCGAACACTGAAGCTTTCTTT.

The CDR3 is CASRRQAITDTQYF. The CDR3 region has the DNA TGTGCCAGCAGGAGACAGGCAATCACAGATACGCAGTATTTT. The rearrangement links TRBV2 to TRBJ2-3; TRBD1 is a possible D gene (6 bases). The CDR3 loop spans 14 amino acids. The V end lost 6 bases, the J end lost 2 bases, and 12 bases lay between the germline ends. CDR1 is SNHLY and CDR2 is FYNNEI in the germline V gene.

The V call is TRBV6-5, the J call TRBJ2-3; D not resolved. Trimming left V 6 bases short and J 6 bases short, with 16 bases between. CDR3 length equals 14 residues. Germline values: CDR1 MNHEY, CDR2 SVGAGI. The DNA for the CDR3 is TGTGCCAGCAGCCGACGCTCCGACGGGGATACGCAGTATTTT. Its translation is CASSRRSDGDTQYF.

The chain joins TRBV2 to TRBJ2-5; either TRBD1 or TRBD2 may fit D (6 bases each). Trimming took 6 bases from V and 2 from J, leaving 16 bases between them. This CDR3 is built from 15 residues. Germline assignment: CDR1 SNHLY and CDR2 FYNNEI. The CDR3 DNA reads as TGTGCCAGCAGGGCCCTAAGGGGGGTACAAGAGACCCAGTACTTC. Residues: CASRALRGVQETQYF.